This T cell receptor (beta chain) was found in a study of blood T cell repertoires in COVID-19. Study background: COVID-19 samples collected from the United States, Italy and Spain covered acute and convalescent phases. PBMCs, B-cell-depleted T cells, or T cells were the source of the cDNA or gDNA that made up the material.

Seattle's enrolled individuals joined amid active infection and were then monitored longitudinally. Produced via immunoSEQ multiplex PCR; TCRdb's table is partial and in-frame only. The sample contains over 85,000 clones, about 87% of which appear only once. V lost 3 bases to trimming and J lost 4 bases; unmatched junction nucleotides: 4. The CDR3 loop spans 14 amino acids. Germline V lookup: CDR1 DFQATT, CDR2 SNEGSKA (reference sequence). The source material was peripheral blood. The clonotype comes from a human donor with COVID-19, enrolled during active disease. The donor label of this sample is uncertain. This chain uses TRBV20-1 with TRBJ1-2; 11 nucleotides agree with TRBD1. For the CDR3, the DNA is TGCAGTGCTAGTGGACAGGGGGCGATCTATGGCTACACCTTC. This sequence encodes CSASGQGAIYGYTF.